The 10 T cell receptor beta chains below were found in one sample sequenced in a study of cytomegalovirus exposure and HLA in healthy donors. With 60 Vbeta and 13 Jbeta primers, the PCR was carried out. Sequenced by immunoSEQ multiplex PCR; TCRdb stores in-frame clones only, minus some. The repertoire consists of about 170,000 clones, with roughly 80% occurring once and the leading ten covering roughly 5.2%. Specimen: PBMCs. The receptors stem from a woman under 30 in good health and CMV-seropositive.

The chain recombines TRBV11-2 with TRBJ2-2; D is undetermined. CDR3 size: 16 residues. Germline V gene sequence: CDR1 SGHAT, CDR2 FQNNGV. V was shortened by 3 bases and J by 4 bases, with 15 bases between the two germline ends. The CDR3 here is CASSFQPLPVTGELFF. As DNA, the CDR3 is TGTGCCAGCAGCTTCCAACCGCTCCCGGTCACCGGGGAGCTGTTTTTT.

The V call is TRBV5-1, the J call TRBJ1-1, with TRBD1 matching 9 bases. Germline trimming cut 4 bases from V and 3 bases from J; bases unmatched to any gene: 7. Looked up from germline, CDR1 is SGHRS and CDR2 is YFSETQ. This CDR3 region has 15 residues. CDR3 amino acids: CASSLRQGGDTEAFF. The CDR3 DNA is TGCGCCAGCAGCCTCAGACAGGGGGGTGACACTGAAGCTTTCTTT.

The chain couples TRBV2 to TRBJ2-1; 10 bases match TRBD2. The ends lost 5 bases at V and 5 bases at J; junction bases unmatched: 3. Germline V lookup: CDR1 SNHLY, CDR2 FYNNEI. The length of the CDR3 is 14 residues. CDR3 DNA: TGTGCCAGCAGTCGAGCGGGAGGGAACAATGAGCAGTTCTTC. Its translation: CASSRAGGNNEQFF.

This clone was seen a handful of times. The chain joins TRBV7-6 to TRBJ2-3; 9 positions match TRBD2. V lost 5 bases and J lost 3; bases outside the gene matches: 3. Germline V lookup: CDR1 SGHVS, CDR2 FNYEAQ. The CDR3 has 14 amino acids. Here the CDR3 DNA reads TGTGCCAGCAGCCGTAGCGGGGGTACAGATACGCAGTATTTT. Its translation: CASSRSGGTDTQYF.

The chain combines TRBV11-3 with TRBJ2-1; a possible D gene is TRBD1 (5 bases). V was trimmed by 0 bases and J by 3 bases, leaving 9 bases between them. The CDR3 has 15 residues. Germline CDR1 SGHNT, CDR2 YENEEA. The CDR3: CASSLDSDSYNEQFF. CDR3 sequence (DNA): TGTGCCAGCAGCTTAGACTCCGACAGCTACAATGAGCAGTTCTTC.

V is TRBV5-1 and J is TRBJ2-3; TRBD1 might be the D (5 bases). The ends were cut back, 0 bases at V and 2 bases at J, with 13 bases in the middle. This CDR3 is built from 16 residues. Germline assignment: CDR1 SGHRS and CDR2 YFSETQ. The CDR3 region has the DNA TGCGCCAGCAGCTTGGTAGGACACCTTAACACAGATACGCAGTATTTT. Amino acid sequence: CASSLVGHLNTDTQYF. The full variable domain, completed using reference TRBV5-1 and TRBJ2-3, is KAGVTQTPRYLIKTRGQQVTLSCSPISGHRSVSWYQQTPGQGLQFLFEYFSETQRNKGNFPGRFSGRQFSNSRSEMNVSTLELGDSALYLCASSLVGHLNTDTQYFGPGTRLTVL.

The chain employs TRBV9 and TRBJ2-1; no reliable D call. Trimming removed 0 bases at V and 2 bases at J, with 6 bases between. Looked up from germline, CDR1 is SGDLS and CDR2 is YYNGEE. This CDR3 has 14 residues. The CDR3 DNA sequence: TGTGCCAGCAGCGTAGCGGCGGCCTACAATGAGCAGTTCTTC. As protein: CASSVAAAYNEQFF.

The chain employs TRBV6-5 and TRBJ1-5, with 9 bases aligning to TRBD1. The ends lost 8 bases at V and 4 bases at J; junction bases unmatched: 6. The CDR3 extends over 14 amino acids. Per germline, CDR1 MNHEY and CDR2 SVGAGI. The CDR3 loop is CASADRGPNQPQHF. CDR3 nucleotide sequence: TGTGCCAGCGCGGACAGGGGCCCAAATCAGCCCCAGCATTTT.

CDR3 region: CASSFSGQPNQPQHF. As DNA, the CDR3 is TGTGCCAGCAGTTTCTCCGGACAGCCCAATCAGCCCCAGCATTTT. This chain joins TRBV28 and TRBJ1-5; tentative D call: TRBD1 (6 bases). V lost 3 bases and J 3 bases, leaving 12 bases between the germline ends. The CDR3 runs to 15 residues. CDR1 and CDR2 from the germline V gene are MDHEN and SYDVKM.

The CDR3 spells CATSSGLTNEKLFF. CDR3 in DNA: TGTGCCACCAGCTCGGGTTTAACTAATGAAAAACTGTTTTTT. The genes are TRBV15 and TRBJ1-4; D gene unclear. V gave up 5 bases and J gave up 1 base, with 8 bases separating them. Germline V gene data show CDR1 as LNHNV and CDR2 as YYDKDF (reference sequence). CDR3 size: 14 residues. The variable domain in full, completed from reference TRBV15 and TRBJ1-4, reads DAMVIQNPRYQVTQFGKPVTLSCSQTLNHNVMYWYQQKSSQAPKLLFHYYDKDFNNEADTPDNFQSRRPNTSFCFLDIRSPGLGDTAMYLCATSSGLTNEKLFFGSGTQLSVL.